The 15 T cell receptor beta chains below come from one sample, sequenced in a study of blood T cell repertoires in COVID-19. Clones were read by immunoSEQ multiplex PCR, and TCRdb kept only the in-frame ones, dropping some. The sample has tens of thousands of clones, more than 60% seen once. The sequencing input was peripheral blood. These receptors were taken from a man aged 70 or older with acute or convalescent COVID-19.

This sequence joins TRBV9 and TRBJ2-7; D ambiguous. Between the trimmed V and J ends, which lost 0 bases and 0 bases, there was a span of 7 bases. Germline assignment: CDR1 SGDLS and CDR2 YYNGEE. This CDR3 comprises 14 residues. Here the CDR3 reads CASSVEAYSYEQYF. DNA for the CDR3: TGTGCCAGCAGCGTAGAAGCCTACTCCTACGAGCAGTACTTC.

The CDR3 DNA sequence: TGTGCCAGCAGCAAGCCTAGCGGGGGGTACCAAGAGACCCAGTACTTC. Translation gives CASSKPSGGYQETQYF. V gene TRBV5-4 combines with J gene TRBJ2-5, with TRBD2 identical over 11 bases. With V trimmed by 4 bases and J by 0 bases, 5 bases remained unmatched. Germline CDR1 reads SGHNT; CDR2 reads YYREEE (reference sequence). This CDR3 comprises 16 residues.

This clone has more than one count but fewer than ten. The rearrangement joins TRBV27 to TRBJ2-7; D is undetermined. This CDR3 has 14 residues. Looked up from germline, CDR1 is MNHEY and CDR2 is SMNVEV (reference sequence). Trimming took 0 bases from V and 1 from J, leaving 7 bases between them. The CDR3 is CASSLSARSYEQYF. The CDR3, as DNA: TGTGCCAGCAGTTTATCAGCTCGGTCCTACGAGCAGTACTTC.

The CDR3 is CASSDRGWRNQETQYF. In nucleotides, the CDR3 is TGCGCCAGCAGTGATCGTGGATGGCGGAACCAAGAGACCCAGTACTTC. The J gene is TRBJ2-5, the V gene TRBV10-2; no definite D call. The CDR3 is 16 amino acids. Germline V gene sequence: CDR1 WSHSY, CDR2 SAAADI. V was trimmed by 3 bases and J by 0 bases, leaving 14 bases between them.

The rearrangement joins TRBV25-1 to TRBJ2-2; 8 bases are shared with TRBD2. CDR1 and CDR2 from the germline V gene are MGHDK and SYGVNS. V was clipped by 4 bases and J by 5 bases; unmatched bases: 6. This CDR3 has 15 amino acids. CDR3 bases: TGTGCCAGCAGTGGAAACTTAGCGGGGACCGGGGAGCTGTTTTTT. Amino acids: CASSGNLAGTGELFF. The full variable domain, its missing parts supplied by reference TRBV25-1 and TRBJ2-2, is EADIYQTPRYLVIGTGKKITLECSQTMGHDKMYWYQQDPGMELHLIHYSYGVNSTEKGDLSSESTVSRIRTEHFPLTLESARPSHTSQYLCASSGNLAGTGELFFGEGSRLTVL.

The J gene is TRBJ2-7, the V gene TRBV5-4; D gene ambiguous. Trimming left V 0 bases short and J 3 bases short, with 4 bases between. Germline V gene data show CDR1 as SGHNT and CDR2 as YYREEE (reference sequence). This CDR3 has 12 amino acids. CDR3: CASSLDNYEQYF. The CDR3 coding sequence is TGTGCCAGCAGCTTGGACAACTACGAGCAGTACTTC.

The chain is built from TRBV19 and TRBJ1-2; TRBD1 aligns across 12 bases. The CDR3 runs 17 residues. Trimming removed 3 bases from V and 4 bases from J; junction bases left unmatched: 9. Germline V gives CDR1 LNHDA, CDR2 SQIVND (reference sequence). Here the CDR3 DNA reads TGTGCCAGTAGTATGGCGGGACAGGGGGCCCTGAGCTATGGCTACACCTTC. It specifies CASSMAGQGALSYGYTF.

The chain employs TRBV24-1 and TRBJ2-5; D may be TRBD1 (7 bases). V lost 5 bases to trimming and J lost 4 bases, with 19 bases between them. The CDR3 consists of 16 residues. Germline lookup yields CDR1 KGHDR and CDR2 SFDVKD. The CDR3 loop is CATSANDRAGGETQYF. The CDR3 DNA reads TGTGCCACCAGTGCCAATGACAGGGCCGGGGGAGAGACCCAGTACTTC.

This chain uses TRBV14 with TRBJ1-5, with D possibly being TRBD1 (5 bases). The germline gives CDR1 SGHDN, CDR2 FVKESK. The CDR3 runs to 15 residues. The V end was cut by 3 bases, the J end by 0 bases, with 9 bases between. The CDR3 is CASSHGAYSNQPQHF. CDR3 nucleotides: TGTGCCAGCAGCCATGGGGCCTATAGCAATCAGCCCCAGCATTTT.

The chain is built from TRBV27 and TRBJ2-3; D gene uncertain. With 0 bases removed from V and 10 bases from J, the gap between germline ends came to 14 bases. Per the germline V gene, CDR1 is MNHEY and CDR2 is SMNVEV (reference sequence). This CDR3 has 14 residues. The CDR3 loop is CASSLSARHGPQYF. The CDR3 region has the DNA TGTGCCAGCAGTTTATCCGCCCGACATGGTCCGCAGTATTTT.

The J gene is TRBJ1-2, the V gene TRBV5-1; a possible D gene is TRBD1 (6 bases). CDR3 length: 13 residues. Looked up from germline, CDR1 is SGHRS and CDR2 is YFSETQ. V dropped 0 bases and J dropped 3 bases, with 6 bases sitting between them. CDR3 nucleotides: TGCGCCAGCAGCTTGGACAGGGACTATGGCTACACCTTC. Its protein is CASSLDRDYGYTF.

The chain has TRBV7-8 and TRBJ2-7, with TRBD1 matching over 11 bases. CDR1 SGHVS and CDR2 FQNEAQ come from the germline V gene. This CDR3 is built from 15 residues. Trimming cost V 1 base and J 6 bases; bases outside gene matches: 5. CDR3 protein: CASSLGGTGGGEQYF. DNA for the CDR3: TGTGCCAGCAGCTTAGGTGGGACAGGGGGTGGCGAGCAGTACTTC.

This clone has just a few counts. The rearrangement joins TRBV5-4 to TRBJ1-3; 9 nucleotides line up with TRBD1. Germline V gene sequence: CDR1 SGHNT, CDR2 YYREEE (reference sequence). This CDR3 contains 16 residues. J gave up 4 bases and V 6 bases, and 11 bases lay outside the gene matches. CDR3: CASTPKTGGQGNTIYF. In nucleotides, the CDR3 is TGTGCCAGCACCCCCAAGACAGGGGGGCAGGGAAACACCATATATTTT.

This clone was recorded once. V and J are TRBV5-1 and TRBJ2-5; D may be TRBD2 (6 bases). This CDR3 has 16 amino acids. V was clipped by 5 bases and J by 5 bases, with 22 bases between them. Germline assignment: CDR1 SGHRS and CDR2 YFSETQ. In DNA form, the CDR3 reads TGCGCCAGCAGGTCAACGGGGGTAGGGGAAACGGAGACCCAGTACTTC. Amino acid sequence: CASRSTGVGETETQYF.

As DNA, the CDR3 is TGTGCCAGCAGCCAGCGCAGGGGTGGGGCCAACGTCCTGACTTTC. Amino acids: CASSQRRGGANVLTF. The V call is TRBV14, the J call TRBJ2-6, with TRBD1 as a possible D gene (6 bases). Trimming removed 3 bases from V and 3 bases from J, with 9 bases in between. This CDR3 has 15 residues. CDR1 and CDR2 from the germline V gene are SGHDN and FVKESK.